This T cell receptor beta chain was profiled in a study of CD8 T cells in Susac syndrome (dated by TCRdb to between 2018 and 2021). Context from the whole study: Repertoire sequencing was used to test whether CD8+ T cell activation and differentiation in Susac syndrome was antigen driven. Study-wide conclusions, independent of this receptor: The number of individuals in the TCR sequencing and HLA analysis was recognized as being relatively small.

Turning to this clonotype: Its cognate antigen has yet to be identified. Base qualities were left out, and no much larger clone turns up one base away.

High-throughput TCR beta sequencing profiled peripheral blood CD8+ and CD4+ T cells from healthy donors, Susac syndrome patients and multiple sclerosis patients. Multiple sclerosis controls were treatment-naive patients with stable or active relapsing-remitting disease fulfilling revised McDonald criteria. CD8+ TEMRA cells were enriched by FACS, while bulk CD8+ and CD4+ T cells were purified by magnetic negative isolation. Blood was collected in EDTA tubes and processed within 24 hours, with PBMCs isolated through density gradient centrifugation. PBMCs destined for TCR sequencing were cryopreserved in liquid nitrogen and later thawed in a 37 °C water bath. Purity of sorted or isolated CD4+, CD8+ and CD8+ TEMRA cells was at least 90%. RNA was extracted using the RNeasy kit, and about 0.45 to 1 ug of the RNA was reverse transcribed with random hexamers. The immunoSEQ multiplex PCR assay, covering 54 Vbeta and 13 Jbeta segments, was used to amplify TCR beta CDR3 regions. PCR amplification bias was corrected using a synthetic template baseline for primer optimization and computational correction. In the paper's pipeline: Reads were assigned to V, D and J genes according to IMGT and analyzed in immunoSEQ Analyzer, with only productive sequences retained. To calculate clonality, Shannon entropy was normalized by log2 of the number of productive unique sequences and then subtracted from one. For each patient and control, public and private clones were evaluated among the 100 most prevalent clones. Susac-specific clones were defined as absent from healthy and MS cohorts, over a thousand published viral clones and other ImmuneACCESS disease sequences. TCRdb's own reprocessing of the public reads used fastp at Q25 and MiXCR and kept productive beta chains. Rows with a matching CDR3 protein are joined into one entry that keeps the most common DNA and genes. The V and J calls come from TCRdb's annotation, not from the publication. Counted in this sample were more than 200,000 distinct CDR3 sequences; roughly 93% of them appeared once. The ten largest clonotypes hold around 0.07% of the sample.

The CDR3 runs 12 residues from the cysteine to the phenylalanine. Only the CDR3 portion is preserved as DNA: 36 bases, with reading frame beginning at the first base. From the germline V gene (reference sequence), CDR1 is GTSNPN and CDR2 is SVGIG. The junction carries 7 bases between V and J, which are trimmed by 0 bases and 7 bases respectively. The sequence was collected from a human donor with multiple sclerosis. Recombination linked TRBV30 to TRBJ1-5; the D segment could be TRBD1, given 5 matching bases. The sequenced sample was CD4+ T cells from PBMCs. The DNA is as follows: TGTGCCTGGAGTGTAAGGGGCCAGCCCCAGCATTTT. Translated, it reads CAWSVRGQPQHF.